This TCR beta chain was retrieved from a study of vaccination and CD4 T cells after COVID-19. Overall study: SARS-CoV-2 was confirmed by nasal swab PCR; disease was mild in some 10, severe in one. Six males and four females, two of them Hispanic, were enrolled as convalescents.

Once obtained from cultured CD4+ T cells, the DNA was sequenced using the Oncomine TCR Beta short-read assay. TCRdb itself ran the PCR reads through MiXCR, one entry per CDR3 protein. Of 17,000 or so distinct CDR3 sequences listed, 70% are singletons. This CDR3 has 13 residues. Looked up from germline, CDR1 is SGHTA and CDR2 is FQGNSA. Trimming took off 5 bases at V and 5 bases at J, with 12 bases between the two ends. General study findings and limits: Going from about 22 to 38, median SARS-CoV-2-reactive clonotypes did not rise significantly.

The treatment here: approximately nine-day PBMC culture with coronavirus spike peptide pools or control peptides (ViraFEST assay). On this clonotype: Its antigen is not identified.

Specimen: CD4+ T cells from blood, cultured in vitro. The TCR comes from a human donor who had recovered from COVID-19. The chain links TRBV7-2 to TRBJ1-2; weak D call: TRBD1 (6 bases). CDR3 nucleotides: TGTGCCAGCAGCCAGGACAGATATTATGGCTACACCTTC. It specifies CASSQDRYYGYTF.